Described below is a single TCR beta chain sequence and its context. The antigen is not known. These data belong to a study of cytomegalovirus exposure and HLA in healthy donors. Study-level points and caveats: An analysis was carried out at a later point. It showed that HLA-associated TCR beta chains were more clonally expanded than equally common non-associated chains. A later analysis revealed that TCR association rates differed between HLA loci, peaking at DRB1 and bottoming out at HLA-C.

This CDR3 has 15 amino acids. J was trimmed by 4 bases and V by 2 bases; bases with no gene match: 6. Germline CDR1 reads SGDLS; CDR2 reads YYNGEE. PCR used 60 Vbeta primers and 13 Jbeta primers. Generated by immunoSEQ multiplex PCR, the TCRdb table keeps only in-frame clones and is missing some. The sample lists about 170,000 clones; roughly 81% were seen once. The sample was PBMCs. The chain combines TRBV9 with TRBJ1-5; 7 bases fit TRBD1. The clonotype was recovered from a girl aged 5 to 17 in good health and CMV-seropositive. The CDR3 DNA reads as TGTGCCAGCAGCGTTTCCGGGACAGTAAATCAGCCCCAGCATTTT. Translating it yields CASSVSGTVNQPQHF.